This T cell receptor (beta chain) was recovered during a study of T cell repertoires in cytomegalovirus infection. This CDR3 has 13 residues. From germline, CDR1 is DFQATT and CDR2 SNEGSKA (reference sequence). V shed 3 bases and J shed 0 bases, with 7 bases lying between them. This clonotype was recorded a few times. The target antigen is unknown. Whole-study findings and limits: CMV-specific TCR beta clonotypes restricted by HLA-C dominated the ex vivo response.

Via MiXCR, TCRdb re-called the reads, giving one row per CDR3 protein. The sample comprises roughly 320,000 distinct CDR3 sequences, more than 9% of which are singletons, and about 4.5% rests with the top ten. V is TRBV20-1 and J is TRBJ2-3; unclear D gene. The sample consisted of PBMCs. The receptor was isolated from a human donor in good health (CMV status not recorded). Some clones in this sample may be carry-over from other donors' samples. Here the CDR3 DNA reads TGCAGTGCTAGGAGGCCGAGCACAGATACGCAGTATTTT. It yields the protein CSARRPSTDTQYF.